Each of the 9 T cell receptor beta chains below was sequenced from the same sample in a study of vaccination effects on CD4 cells after COVID-19. Expansion with viral peptide pools was applied to antigen-specific CD4+ T cells by the ViraFEST assay prior to sequencing. Following culture for around 10 days, CD4+ T cells were isolated. None of these healthy vaccinees had been infected with SARS-CoV-2 before vaccination. TCRdb's table, derived via immunoSEQ multiplex PCR, lists solely in-frame clones and lacks some. The table shows approximately 44,000 clones, with roughly 76% occurring only once. Their target antigens are unknown. This specimen consisted of CD4+ T cells from PBMCs cultured with HCoV-OC43 spike peptides, obtained before COVID-19 vaccination. Subset defined: HCoV-OC43 spike overlapping peptide pool stimulation. Every receptor here comes from a human donor who received a COVID-19 vaccine.

The chain carries TRBV7-9 and TRBJ1-2; D unclear. Germline V gene data show CDR1 as SEHNR and CDR2 as FQNEAQ (reference sequence). The V gene lost 4 bases and the J gene lost 7 bases, with 13 bases spanning the gap. The CDR3 length is 13 residues. This chain's CDR3 is CASSSEGIGGYTF. The DNA of the CDR3 is TGTGCCAGCAGCTCCGAAGGGATAGGTGGCTACACCTTC.

This clone appeared many times. V usage is TRBV13 and J usage is TRBJ2-2; D perhaps matches TRBD1 (5 bases). Germline CDR1 is PRHDT and CDR2 is FYEKMQ (reference sequence). The V end was cut by 2 bases, the J end by 5 bases, with 15 bases between. The CDR3 contains 16 residues. This CDR3 is CASSLNRNLRTGELFF. CDR3 in DNA: TGTGCCAGCAGCTTAAACAGGAACCTAAGAACCGGGGAGCTGTTTTTT.

The CDR3: CASSLWTRETQYF. CDR3 DNA sequence: TGTGCCAGCAGCTTGTGGACAAGGGAGACCCAGTACTTC. The chain links TRBV5-8 to TRBJ2-5; D is perhaps TRBD1 (5 bases). V was cut by 1 base and J by 5 bases, with 9 bases left in between. The V gene's germline CDR1 is SGHTS and CDR2 YDEGEE. This CDR3 has 13 residues.

The chain recombines TRBV19 with TRBJ2-5, with D possibly matching TRBD1 (5 bases). The germline gives CDR1 LNHDA, CDR2 SQIVND (reference sequence). The CDR3 has 14 amino acids. The V end was cut by 3 bases, the J end by 5 bases, with 13 bases between. CDR3 coding DNA: TGTGCCAGTAGTATCGTCCAGGGTGGGGAGACCCAGTACTTC. Translating gives CASSIVQGGETQYF.

This clone has only a few counts. This chain connects TRBV30 to TRBJ1-2; 9 bases are a match to TRBD1. The J segment lost 1 base and the V segment lost 1 base, leaving 13 bases of the junction unmatched. The germline V gene has CDR1 GTSNPN and CDR2 SVGIG (reference sequence). The CDR3 is 18 residues long. CDR3 protein: CAWSDEGQGWNINYGYTF. In DNA, the CDR3 is TGTGCCTGGAGTGACGAGGGACAGGGCTGGAATATTAACTATGGCTACACCTTC.

V gene TRBV2 combines with J gene TRBJ2-3, with 7 bases that match TRBD2. The CDR3 has 12 residues. CDR1 and CDR2 from the germline V gene are SNHLY and FYNNEI. With 8 bases clipped from V and 5 bases from J, the junction kept 4 bases outside the gene matches. CDR3 residues: CASAAGEDTQYF. As DNA, the CDR3 is TGTGCCAGCGCGGCGGGGGAAGATACGCAGTATTTT.

This chain connects TRBV30 to TRBJ1-1; D is unclear. There are 13 residues in the CDR3. V lost 0 bases, J lost 1 base, and 6 bases lay in between. Germline loops: CDR1 GTSNPN, CDR2 SVGIG (reference sequence). As DNA, the CDR3 is TGTGCCTGGAGTGTACATGGGAACACTGAAGCTTTCTTT. Amino acid sequence: CAWSVHGNTEAFF.

The rearrangement joins TRBV5-1 to TRBJ1-1; perhaps TRBD1 as D (5 bases). Germline CDR1 reads SGHRS; CDR2 reads YFSETQ. This CDR3 is built from 13 residues. The V and J ends lost 4 bases and 2 bases respectively, with 9 bases between them. The CDR3 DNA reads as TGCGCCAGCAGCCTCAGGGAAAACACTGAAGCTTTCTTT. It yields the protein CASSLRENTEAFF. The full variable domain, with the rest looked up from reference TRBV5-1 and TRBJ1-1, is KAGVTQTPRYLIKTRGQQVTLSCSPISGHRSVSWYQQTPGQGLQFLFEYFSETQRNKGNFPGRFSGRQFSNSRSEMNVSTLELGDSALYLCASSLRENTEAFFGQGTRLTVV.

The chain joins TRBV6-5 to TRBJ1-2, with 7 bases aligning to TRBD1. The CDR3 has 13 residues. The junction had 7 bases not matched to a gene; V was cut back by 8 bases and J by 4 bases. Per germline, CDR1 MNHEY and CDR2 SVGAGI. The CDR3 is CASRPGTAYGYTF. The CDR3 bases are TGTGCCAGCCGTCCAGGGACAGCCTATGGCTACACCTTC.